This T cell receptor beta chain was identified during a study of shared clonotypes between healthy human individuals. The donors were adults (healthy and HIV-negative) with no recent acute infections or vaccinations. The germline V gene encodes CDR1 SGHRS and CDR2 YFSETQ. The V and J ends lost 5 bases and 4 bases, in that order; junction bases with no gene match: 8. This CDR3 is 15 amino acids long. The table came from immunoSEQ multiplex PCR; TCRdb's copy has only in-frame clones and leaves some out. The sample lists 550,000 to 700,000 clones; around four fifths were seen once. The sequence came from a woman aged 25 to 45 in good health. Specimen: memory CD4+ T cells sorted from blood. The subset denotes: CD45RA-negative fraction. The rearrangement links TRBV5-1 to TRBJ1-1; 10 bases map to TRBD1. The CDR3 coding sequence is TGCGCCAGCAGTTTTAGACAGGGGGCTGGCACTGAAGCTTTCTTT. This sequence encodes CASSFRQGAGTEAFF.